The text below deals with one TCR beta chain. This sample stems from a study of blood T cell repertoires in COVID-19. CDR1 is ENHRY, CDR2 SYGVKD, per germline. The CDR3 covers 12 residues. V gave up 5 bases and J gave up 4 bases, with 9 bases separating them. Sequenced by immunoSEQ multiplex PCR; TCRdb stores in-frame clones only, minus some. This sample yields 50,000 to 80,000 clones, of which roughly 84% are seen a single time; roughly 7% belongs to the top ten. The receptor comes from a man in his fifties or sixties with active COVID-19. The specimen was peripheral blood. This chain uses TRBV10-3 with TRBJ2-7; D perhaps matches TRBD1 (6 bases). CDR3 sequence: CAISKDRYEQYF. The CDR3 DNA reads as TGTGCCATCAGTAAGGACAGATACGAGCAGTACTTC.